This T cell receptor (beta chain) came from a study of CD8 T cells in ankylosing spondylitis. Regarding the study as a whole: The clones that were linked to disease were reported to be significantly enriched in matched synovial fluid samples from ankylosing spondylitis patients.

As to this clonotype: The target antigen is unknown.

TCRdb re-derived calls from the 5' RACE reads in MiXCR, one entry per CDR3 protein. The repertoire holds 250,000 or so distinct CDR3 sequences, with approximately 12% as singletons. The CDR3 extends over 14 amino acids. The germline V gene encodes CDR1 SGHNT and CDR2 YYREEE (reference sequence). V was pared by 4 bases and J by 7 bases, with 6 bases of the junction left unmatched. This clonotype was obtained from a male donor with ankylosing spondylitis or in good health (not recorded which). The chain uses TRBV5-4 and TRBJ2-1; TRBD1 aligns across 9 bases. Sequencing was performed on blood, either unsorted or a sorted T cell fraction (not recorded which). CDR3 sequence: CASSKRQGVNEQFF. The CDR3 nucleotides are TGTGCCAGCAGCAAAAGACAGGGGGTAAATGAGCAGTTCTTC.